This T cell receptor beta chain was obtained from a study of blood T cell repertoires in COVID-19. Study-level background: T cells, B-cell-depleted T cells, or PBMCs supplied cDNA or gDNA.

Clones were sequenced by immunoSEQ multiplex PCR, and TCRdb holds only the in-frame ones, with some missing. The sample carries 150,000 or so clones, approximately 86% recorded once. V was pared by 4 bases and J by 4 bases, with 13 bases between. The CDR3 loop spans 15 amino acids. Per the germline V gene, CDR1 is LNHNV and CDR2 is YYDKDF (reference sequence). V gene TRBV15 combines with J gene TRBJ2-2, with D possibly TRBD2 on 7 matching bases. Material for sequencing was peripheral blood. The receptor comes from a woman in her 70s with COVID-19, enrolled during active disease. The CDR3 here is CATSTRGAVTGELFF. The CDR3 DNA follows: TGTGCCACCAGCACACGGGGGGCGGTCACCGGGGAGCTGTTTTTT.